This TCR beta chain is drawn from a study of cytomegalovirus exposure and HLA in healthy donors. Whole-study results and caveats: Within a later analysis, the majority of CMV-associated TCR beta chains appeared HLA-restricted.

Comment on this clone: Antigen: not known.

This CDR3 is 15 amino acids long. From germline, CDR1 is SGHRS and CDR2 YFSETQ. Deletions cut 2 bases from V and 6 bases from J, with 17 bases between. The PCR used 60 Vbeta and 13 Jbeta primers. TCRdb keeps only in-frame clones here, not all; method: immunoSEQ multiplex PCR. The repertoire holds about 190,000 clones, with roughly 80% as singletons. Unrecorded immune exposures were likely, despite nominal health at sampling. The chain links TRBV5-1 to TRBJ1-1; weak D call: TRBD1 (6 bases). Sample: PBMCs. The sequence was collected from a young woman in good health and CMV-seropositive. The CDR3 sequence: CASSLNAGAQPEAFF. The CDR3 nucleotides read TGCGCCAGCAGCTTAAACGCGGGGGCTCAGCCTGAAGCTTTCTTT.